This TCR beta chain derives from a study of T cells in Graves' hyperthyroidism and ophthalmopathy. Amplification of TCR beta CDR3 regions was performed using RNA transcripts as template. In the first-round RT-PCR of the TCR CDR3, the HTBI primer set was used. Each CDR3 protein gets one entry after TCRdb re-called the multiplex PCR reads with MiXCR. This table has a few hundred thousand distinct CDR3 sequences, around 16% appearing once. Sample: blood. The receptor's source is a woman between 35 and 50 years old with Graves' ophthalmopathy.

In DNA, the CDR3 is TGTGCCAGCTCGTTGACCGGGACAGGGGGCGAGTGGTACTTC. This gives the protein CASSLTGTGGEWYF. The gene calls are TRBV18 and TRBJ2-7; 12 bases agree with TRBD1. Germline V gene lookup returns CDR1 KGHSH and CDR2 LQKENI. CDR3 size: 14 residues. The V and J ends lost 6 bases and 12 bases, in that order; junction bases with no gene match: 12.